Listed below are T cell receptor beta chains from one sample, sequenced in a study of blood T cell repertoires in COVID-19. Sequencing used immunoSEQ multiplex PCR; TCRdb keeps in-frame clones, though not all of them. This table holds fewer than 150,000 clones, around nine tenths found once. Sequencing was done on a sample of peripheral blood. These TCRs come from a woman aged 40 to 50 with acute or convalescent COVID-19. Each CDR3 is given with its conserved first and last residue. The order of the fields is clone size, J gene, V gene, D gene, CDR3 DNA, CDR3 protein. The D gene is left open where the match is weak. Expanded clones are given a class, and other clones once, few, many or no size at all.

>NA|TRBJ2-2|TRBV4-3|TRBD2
TGCGCCAGCAGCCACTCAACGGGTAGCGGGAGTAACACCGGGGAGCTGTTTTTT
CASSHSTGSGSNTGELFF
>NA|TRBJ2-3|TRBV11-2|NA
TGTGCCAGCAGCTTATCCAACTACCCCACAGATACGCAGTATTTT
CASSLSNYPTDTQYF
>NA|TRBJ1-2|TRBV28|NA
TGTGCCAGCAGCTCCAGGGATTTTAGGGCTAACTATGGCTACACCTTC
CASSSRDFRANYGYTF
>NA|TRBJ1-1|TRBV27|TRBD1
TGTGCCAGCAGTTTAGATGACAGGGACACTGAAGCTTTCTTT
CASSLDDRDTEAFF
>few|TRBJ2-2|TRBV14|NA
TGTGCCAGCTCGAGGAAGCGGACCGGGGAGCTGTTTTTT
CASSRKRTGELFF
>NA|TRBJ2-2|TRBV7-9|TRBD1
TGTGCCAGCAGCCCGGGACAGATAAACACCGGGGAGCTGTTTTTT
CASSPGQINTGELFF
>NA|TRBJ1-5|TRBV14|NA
TGTGCCAGCAGCCAAGGGCCCAGCAATCAGCCCCAGCATTTT
CASSQGPSNQPQHF
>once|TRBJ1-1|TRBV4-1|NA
TGCGCCAGCAGCCTGTTAGGGGGTACCCTCCCTGAAGCTTTCTTT
CASSLLGGTLPEAFF
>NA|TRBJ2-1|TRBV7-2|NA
TGTGCCAGCAGCTTAGGACTAGTCAAGCCTAAGGATGAGCAGTTCTTC
CASSLGLVKPKDEQFF
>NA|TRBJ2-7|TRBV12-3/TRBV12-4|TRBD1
TGTGCCAGCGGGGACAGGAACTACGAGCAGTACTTC
CASGDRNYEQYF
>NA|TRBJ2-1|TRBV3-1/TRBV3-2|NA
TGTGCCAGCAGCCCCCGACTAGGGGAGCAGTTCTTC
CASSPRLGEQFF
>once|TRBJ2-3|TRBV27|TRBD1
TGTGCCAGCAGTCCCCCGGGACAGGGGACAGATACGCAGTATTTT
CASSPPGQGTDTQYF
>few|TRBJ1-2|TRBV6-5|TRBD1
TGTGCCAGCAGTACAATCCGGGACAGACGATATGGCTACACCTTC
CASSTIRDRRYGYTF
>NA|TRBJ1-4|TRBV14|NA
TGTGCCAGCAGCCAAGCCTCAGCGGGTAATGAAAAACTGTTTTTT
CASSQASAGNEKLFF
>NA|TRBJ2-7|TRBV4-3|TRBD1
TGCGCCAGCAGCCAAGATGGACAGGGAAAGAACGAGCAGTACTTC
CASSQDGQGKNEQYF
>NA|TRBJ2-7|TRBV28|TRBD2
TGTGCCAGCAGTCCACCCGGACTAGCGGACTACGAGCAGTACTTC
CASSPPGLADYEQYF
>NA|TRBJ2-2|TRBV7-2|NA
TGTGCCAGCAGCTTAATGCAGGGGGGAACCGGGGAGCTGTTTTTT
CASSLMQGGTGELFF
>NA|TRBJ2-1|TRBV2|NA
TGTGCCAGCAACCCCCCCCTATACAATGAGCAGTTCTTC
CASNPPLYNEQFF
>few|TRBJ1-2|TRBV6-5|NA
TGTGCCAGCAGTTACTCGGGGGCCTCGCGGGGCTACACCTTC
CASSYSGASRGYTF
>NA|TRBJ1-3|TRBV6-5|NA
TGTGCCAGCAGTTCCCCGCTTGGCGGAATGAGCACCATATATTTT
CASSSPLGGMSTIYF
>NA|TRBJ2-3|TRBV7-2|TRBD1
TGTGCCAGCCCCGGGCAGGGGGTTGATACGCAGTATTTT
CASPGQGVDTQYF
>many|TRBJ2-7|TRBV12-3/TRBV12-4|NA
TGTGCCTCCTCGGGTGGAGCAACCTACGAGCAGTACTTC
CASSGGATYEQYF
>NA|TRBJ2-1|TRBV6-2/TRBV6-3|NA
TGTGCCAGCAGTGAGCTAGCCCCCAGCTCCTACAATGAGCAGTTCTTC
CASSELAPSSYNEQFF
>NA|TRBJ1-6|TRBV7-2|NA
TGTGCCAGCAGCTCGCGCTGGGCCCGGCCAAATTCACCCCTCCACTTT
CASSSRWARPNSPLHF
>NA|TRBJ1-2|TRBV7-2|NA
TGTGCCAGCAGAGAAGGGGGGGTGGGCTATGGCTACACCTTC
CASREGGVGYGYTF
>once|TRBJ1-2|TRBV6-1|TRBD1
TGTGCCAGCAGTGAAGCGGGGGGACAGTGGCGCTATGGCTACACCTTC
CASSEAGGQWRYGYTF
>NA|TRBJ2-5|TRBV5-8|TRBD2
TGTGCCAGCAGCTACGACCTGGGCGGGGGGGCCCTAGAGACCCAGTACTTC
CASSYDLGGGALETQYF
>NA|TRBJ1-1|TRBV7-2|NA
TGTGCCAGCAGCCCCCATTCGGGACTCAAGAACACTGAAGCTTTCTTT
CASSPHSGLKNTEAFF
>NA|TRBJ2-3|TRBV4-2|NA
TGTGCCAGCAGCCAAGTTATTCGATCAGCAGATACGCAGTATTTT
CASSQVIRSADTQYF
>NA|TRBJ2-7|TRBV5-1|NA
TGCGCCAGCAGCTTTCGGCCGGGACAAGGATCCTACGAGCAGTACTTC
CASSFRPGQGSYEQYF
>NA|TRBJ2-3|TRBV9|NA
TGTGCCAGCAGCGTCGAGGCGGGCACAGATACGCAGTATTTT
CASSVEAGTDTQYF
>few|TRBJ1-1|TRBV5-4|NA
TGTGCCAGCAGCTCGGGAGGAATGCGGTCTGAAGCTTTCTTT
CASSSGGMRSEAFF